This T cell receptor beta chain was identified during a study of blood T cell repertoires in COVID-19. About the research overall: The analysed material was cDNA or gDNA that came from T cells, B-cell-depleted T cells, or PBMCs.

Profiling relied on immunoSEQ multiplex PCR, and the TCRdb table lists in-frame clones only, not all of them. The table includes about 220,000 clones, 84% detected once. In germline, CDR1 is LGHDT, CDR2 YNNKEL (reference sequence). Unmatched junction bases numbered 9, after V lost 4 bases and J lost 5 bases. The CDR3 extends over 16 amino acids. This chain connects TRBV3-1 (or the pseudogene TRBV3-2) to TRBJ2-2; 8 bases are shared with TRBD2. Material: peripheral blood. The receptor's source is a man aged 25 to 40 with active or convalescent COVID-19. The CDR3: CASSPRGTRRTGELFF. The CDR3 DNA is TGTGCCAGCAGCCCGAGGGGGACTAGGAGGACCGGGGAGCTGTTTTTT.